This TCR beta chain was sequenced during a study of shared clonotypes between healthy human individuals. General study results and limits: Sharing across several donors was seen in about 5% of naive CD4 clonotypes. It was the non-shared clonotypes that had lower generation probabilities than clonotypes shared by all four donors. Among the subsets, naive ones generally showed larger estimated richness than memory ones.

There are 18 residues in the CDR3. CDR1 MGHRA and CDR2 YSYEKL come from the germline V gene. Unmatched junction bases numbered 12, after V lost 3 bases and J lost 4 bases. It was CD45RO-negative cells, positively selected for CCR7, that made up naive CD8 cells, with terminally differentiated effector memory CD45RA+ cells excluded. As for this clone: Its antigen remains unknown.

Assay: immunoSEQ multiplex PCR; the TCRdb copy retains only in-frame clones and omits some. The sample includes about 590,000 clones, roughly 95% seen only once; the top ten take 0.095% to 0.12%. The rearrangement links TRBV4-1 to TRBJ1-5; 10 bases match TRBD1. This TCR was recovered from a woman in her twenties or thirties in good health. The sequenced material came from naive CD8+ T cells sorted from blood. CDR3 region: CASSHTVGQGLINQPQHF. CDR3 sequence (DNA): TGCGCCAGCAGCCACACTGTGGGACAGGGGCTTATTAATCAGCCCCAGCATTTT.